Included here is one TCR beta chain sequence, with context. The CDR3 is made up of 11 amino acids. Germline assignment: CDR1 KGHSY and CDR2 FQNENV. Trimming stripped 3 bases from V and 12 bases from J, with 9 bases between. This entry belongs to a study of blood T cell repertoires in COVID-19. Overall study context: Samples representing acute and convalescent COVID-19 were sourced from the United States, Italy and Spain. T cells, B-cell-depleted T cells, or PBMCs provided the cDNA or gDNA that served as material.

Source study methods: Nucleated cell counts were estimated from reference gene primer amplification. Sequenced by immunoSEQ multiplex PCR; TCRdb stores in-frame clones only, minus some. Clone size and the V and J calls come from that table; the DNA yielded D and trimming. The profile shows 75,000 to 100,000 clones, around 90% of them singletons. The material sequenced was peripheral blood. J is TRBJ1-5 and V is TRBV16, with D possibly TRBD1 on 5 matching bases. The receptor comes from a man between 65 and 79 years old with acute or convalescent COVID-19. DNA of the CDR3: TGTGCCAGCAGCCACGGCGGGGGCCAGCATTTT. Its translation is CASSHGGGQHF.